These T cell receptor beta chains were read from a single sample in a study of monozygotic twins with cystic fibrosis. TCRdb's table, derived via immunoSEQ multiplex PCR, lists solely in-frame clones and lacks some. The data contain about 25,000 clones, over 75% of them seen just once; the ten biggest clones take up about 0.54%. Sample: blood. The receptors stem from a girl aged 2 to 10 with cystic fibrosis. Both conserved end residues are part of each CDR3. Fields, in order: D gene, V gene, J gene, clone size, CDR3 DNA, CDR3 protein. D genes are given only for firm matches. Some rows mark clone size as missing; the rest say once, few, many or name a class of expanded clone.

>.|TRBV5-1|TRBJ2-1|.
TGCGCCAGCAGCGGCGGGGCGAGCTCCTACAATGAGCAGTTCTTC
CASSGGASSYNEQFF
>TRBD2|TRBV7-8|TRBJ2-7|.
TGTGCCAGCAGCTTACAGCGGGGCAGCCTGGCCGGTCGGGGGGCCTACGAGCAGTACTTC
CASSLQRGSLAGRGAYEQYF
>.|TRBV5-1|TRBJ2-5|.
TGCGCCAGCAGCAACGGGGGCCAAGAGACCCAGTACTTC
CASSNGGQETQYF
>.|TRBV9|TRBJ2-2|.
TGTGCCAGCAGAAGGGGGGCAAACACCGGGGAGCTGTTTTTT
CASRRGANTGELFF
>.|TRBV5-5|TRBJ2-1|.
TGTGCCAGCAGCTTGGTCTCCACTAGCAATGAGCAGTTCTTC
CASSLVSTSNEQFF
>.|TRBV19|TRBJ1-1|few
TGTGCCAGTAGAACACACGATGAAGCTTTCTTT
CASRTHDEAFF
>.|TRBV5-1|TRBJ1-1|.
TGCGCCAGCAGCTCGTACGACAAGAACACTGAAGCTTTCTTT
CASSSYDKNTEAFF
>TRBD2|TRBV20-1|TRBJ2-7|once
TGCTCAGGACTAGAGGATTACGAGCAGTACTTC
CSGLEDYEQYF
>.|TRBV7-2|TRBJ1-1|.
TGTGCCAGCAGCCCTATTACAGGGAGATACACTGAAGCTTTCTTT
CASSPITGRYTEAFF
>.|TRBV20-1|TRBJ2-7|.
TGCAGTGCTAGAGATCTCTTAGAGCAGTACTTC
CSARDLLEQYF
>.|TRBV4-1|TRBJ1-2|.
TGCGCCAGCAGCCAAGAAAGGGCCGGGGTCCGGAGAAAGGGAAGCTATGGCTACACCTTC
CASSQERAGVRRKGSYGYTF
>TRBD2|TRBV7-2|TRBJ2-5|.
TGTGCCAGCTCCGGACTAGCGGGGGTTGGGAGCCAGTACTTC
CASSGLAGVGSQYF
>TRBD2|TRBV10-3|TRBJ2-1|.
TGTGCCATCAGGGGACTAGCGGGGGCTGAGCAGTTCTTC
CAIRGLAGAEQFF
>.|TRBV30|TRBJ1-2|.
TGTGCCTGGAGTCTACAACAGACCTATGGCTACACCTTC
CAWSLQQTYGYTF
>.|TRBV6-1|TRBJ2-6|once
TGTGCCAGCAGACTGGAACAGGCCGGATCCAACGTCCTGACTTTC
CASRLEQAGSNVLTF
>.|TRBV4-1|TRBJ2-5|.
TGCGCCAGCAGCCAAGGTCCAGCACAAGAGACCCAGTACTTC
CASSQGPAQETQYF
>TRBD1|TRBV6-5|TRBJ1-6|.
TGTGCCAGCAGACAGGACAGGTCATTGGGGTCACCCCTCCACTTT
CASRQDRSLGSPLHF
>TRBD1|TRBV9|TRBJ1-2|once
TGTGCCAGCAGCGTAGGGGGAAACGCCGGGACAGCGTATGGCTACACCTTC
CASSVGGNAGTAYGYTF
>.|TRBV22-1|TRBJ2-5|.
TGTCCTGGGGGGGTCGGGGACCAAGAGACCCAGTACTTC
CPGGVGDQETQYF
>TRBD1|TRBV15|TRBJ1-1|.
TGTGCCACCAGCAGAGATTGGGGGACAGGGGGCGAGAACACTGAAGCTTTCTTT
CATSRDWGTGGENTEAFF
>TRBD1|TRBV2|TRBJ1-1|.
TGTGCCAGCAGACAGGGGGGACCAGCTTTCTTT
CASRQGGPAFF
>.|TRBV18|TRBJ2-3|.
TGTGCCAGCTCACCACGCCTAGCGCTGGGCACAGATACGCAGTATTTT
CASSPRLALGTDTQYF
>.|TRBV9|TRBJ2-1|.
TGTGCCAGCAGCGTTGACGAGGGGCTCTACAATGAGCAGTTCTTC
CASSVDEGLYNEQFF
>TRBD1|TRBV5-1|TRBJ1-2|.
TGCGCCAGCAGCTTGGCCAGGGGGCCTACTAACTATGGCTACACCTTC
CASSLARGPTNYGYTF
>.|TRBV29-1|TRBJ1-1|.
TGCAGCGCCGGTTCGGGACGACCAACCAACACTGAAGCTTTCTTT
CSAGSGRPTNTEAFF
>TRBD2|TRBV9|TRBJ2-2|.
TGTGCCAGCAGCCGCTTCGCGGGGGTTAACACCGGGGAGCTGTTTTTT
CASSRFAGVNTGELFF
>.|TRBV19|TRBJ1-5|.
TGTGCCAGCCGACAGGTACTGAATCAGCCCCAGCATTTT
CASRQVLNQPQHF
>.|TRBV2|TRBJ2-7|once
TGTGCCAGCAGTGAAGCGGAGCGGCGAAATTACGAGCAGTACTTC
CASSEAERRNYEQYF
>TRBD2|TRBV7-6|TRBJ2-3|.
TGTGCCAGCAGCCCAGCGGGGGGGGTAAGAGTCACAGATACGCAGTATTTT
CASSPAGGVRVTDTQYF
>TRBD1|TRBV5-1|TRBJ2-3|.
TGCGCCAGCAGCTTCGGACAGGGTCGCGCAGATACGCAGTATTTT
CASSFGQGRADTQYF
>.|TRBV12-1|TRBJ2-1|.
TGTGCCAGCAGCCCCGGGGGGCGAGATGAGCAGTTCTTC
CASSPGGRDEQFF
>.|TRBV30|TRBJ2-2|.
TGTGCCTGGAGTGTACGGAAGAACACCGGGGAGCTGTTTTTT
CAWSVRKNTGELFF
>.|TRBV5-6|TRBJ1-4|.
TGTGCCAGCAGCCCCCTTCTCGGAGGGGGTAATGAAAAACTGTTTTTT
CASSPLLGGGNEKLFF
>TRBD1|TRBV27|TRBJ2-1|.
TGTGCCAGCAGTTCCCTACAGGGGGCGAGTGAGCAGTTCTTC
CASSSLQGASEQFF
>TRBD2|TRBV9|TRBJ2-1|.
TGTGCCAGCAGCACCCGACTAGCGGGGGGGCAAAATGAGCAGTTCTTC
CASSTRLAGGQNEQFF
>TRBD1|TRBV7-9|TRBJ2-7|.
TGTGCCAGCGGGGGACAGGGCTACGAGCAGTACTTC
CASGGQGYEQYF
>.|TRBV20-1|TRBJ2-3|.
TGCAGTGCTAGAACTACAGATACGCAGTATTTT
CSARTTDTQYF
>.|TRBV14|TRBJ1-2|.
TGTGCCAGCAGCCAAGTTCCAAGAGGCGGACTACGGGAGGGCTATGGCTACACCTTC
CASSQVPRGGLREGYGYTF
>TRBD2|TRBV11-2|TRBJ2-7|.
TGTGCCAGCAGTCCCTCCAAGAAGGTCCCGGGGGGGGACACCTACGAGCAGTACTTC
CASSPSKKVPGGDTYEQYF
>.|TRBV6-4|TRBJ2-1|few
TGTGCCAGCAGTGACGACGGGGCCGCTTACAATGAGCAGTTCTTC
CASSDDGAAYNEQFF
>.|TRBV7-2|TRBJ1-5|.
TGTGCCAGCAGCTTAGTTGCAGGGCATCGTCAGCCCCAGCATTTT
CASSLVAGHRQPQHF
>.|TRBV7-6|TRBJ2-1|.
TGTGCCAGCAGCTTTAGATGGGGGGCTGAGCAGTTCTTC
CASSFRWGAEQFF
>TRBD1|TRBV29-1|TRBJ2-7|.
TGCAGCGTTGGAGCGGGACAGGGGGGTTACGAGCAGTACTTC
CSVGAGQGGYEQYF
>TRBD2|TRBV19|TRBJ2-5|once
TGTGCCAGTGGGGCCTATTACGGGGGGGCCAAAGAGACCCAGTACTTC
CASGAYYGGAKETQYF
>.|TRBV21-1|TRBJ1-2|few
TGTGCCAGCACGCCTGGGTGGTATAAACAGGGTACGGGAGACTATGGCTACACCTTC
CASTPGWYKQGTGDYGYTF